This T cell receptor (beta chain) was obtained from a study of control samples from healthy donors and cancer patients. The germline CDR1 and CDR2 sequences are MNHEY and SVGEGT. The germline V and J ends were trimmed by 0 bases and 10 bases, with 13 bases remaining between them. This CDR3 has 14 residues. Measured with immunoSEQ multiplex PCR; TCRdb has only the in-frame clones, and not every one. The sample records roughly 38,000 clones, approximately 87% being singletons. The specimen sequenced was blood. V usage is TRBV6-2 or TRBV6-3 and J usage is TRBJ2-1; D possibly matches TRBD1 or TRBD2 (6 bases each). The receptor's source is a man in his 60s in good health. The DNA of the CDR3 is TGTGCCAGCAGTTACTCCTTTCAAGGGGGGGAGCAGTTCTTC. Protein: CASSYSFQGGEQFF.